These 25 T cell receptor beta chains share one sample of origin, sequenced in a study of T cell responses to AZD1222 COVID-19 vaccine. Produced via immunoSEQ multiplex PCR; TCRdb's table is partial and in-frame only. The table lists around 200,000 clones, more than 70% of them singletons, with more than 25% in the top ten. The source material was peripheral blood, sampled 28 days after the second AZD1222 dose. Source of these receptors: an adult who received the AZD1222 COVID-19 vaccine.

The chain carries TRBV24-1 and TRBJ1-5; D is unclear. Trimming cost V 4 bases and J 5 bases, with 14 bases left between them. There are 15 residues in the CDR3. From germline, CDR1 is KGHDR and CDR2 SFDVKD. The CDR3 here is CATSDRSAGDQPQHF. Here the CDR3 DNA reads TGTGCCACCAGTGACCGGTCAGCCGGGGATCAGCCCCAGCATTTT.

The V call is TRBV4-1, the J call TRBJ2-7; D remains unclear. The CDR3 spans 15 residues. V was cut by 1 base and J by 2 bases, with 12 bases left in between. Germline V lookup: CDR1 MGHRA, CDR2 YSYEKL. Here the CDR3 reads CASSQASADTYEQYF. CDR3 DNA: TGCGCCAGCAGCCAAGCGTCTGCGGATACCTACGAGCAGTACTTC.

This clone showed up just once. The rearrangement links TRBV6-6 to TRBJ1-3; TRBD1 aligns across 7 bases. Germline CDR1 reads MNHNY; CDR2 reads SVGAGI (reference sequence). The CDR3 has 14 amino acids. J lost 3 bases, V lost 6 bases, and 5 bases had no gene match. CDR3 amino acids: CASSFDRDGNTIYF. In DNA, the CDR3 is TGTGCCAGCAGCTTTGACAGGGATGGAAACACCATATATTTT.

The V and J genes are TRBV21-1 and TRBJ2-7; the D call TRBD1 from the table was never checked on the DNA. TRBV21-1 is a documented pseudogene. CDR3 length: 12 amino acids. CDR3 in amino acids: CASGSQAYEQYF. The CDR3 DNA follows: TGTGCCAGCGGGTCCCAGGCCTACGAGCAGTACTTC.

This sequence joins TRBV21-1 and TRBJ2-1. TRBV21-1 is a known pseudogene. The CDR3 is made up of 17 amino acids. CDR3 DNA sequence: TGTGCCAGCAGCAAAGTGACCAGACAGTGGGGGTATACTGAGCAGTTCTTC. This gives the protein CASSKVTRQWGYTEQFF.

The J gene is TRBJ2-1, the V gene TRBV28; 8 bases fit TRBD2. Looked up from germline, CDR1 is MDHEN and CDR2 is SYDVKM. The CDR3 loop spans 16 amino acids. With 9 bases clipped from V and 2 bases from J, the junction kept 12 bases outside the gene matches. The CDR3 nucleotides are TGTGCCAGTATCCAAGCGGGAGACCTGGCCTACAATGAGCAGTTCTTC. It specifies CASIQAGDLAYNEQFF.

The chain is built from TRBV28 and TRBJ1-2; 7 bases map to TRBD1. Per germline, CDR1 MDHEN and CDR2 SYDVKM. The CDR3 is 15 residues long. Trimming took 7 bases from V and 4 from J; bases not matched to a gene: 12. CDR3 residues: CASIPGGGAAYGYTF. The CDR3 DNA reads as TGTGCCAGCATCCCAGGGGGGGGCGCGGCCTATGGCTACACCTTC.

The V gene is TRBV29-1, the J gene TRBJ1-1; D remains ambiguous. This CDR3 is built from 14 residues. V gave up 4 bases and J gave up 1 base, with 13 bases separating them. In germline, CDR1 is SQVTM, CDR2 ANQGSEA. The CDR3 reads CSVVPTLGNTEAFF. As DNA, the CDR3 is TGCAGCGTTGTGCCAACATTGGGGAACACTGAAGCTTTCTTT.

V is TRBV4-1 and J is TRBJ2-5, with 8 nucleotides matching TRBD2. CDR1 is MGHRA and CDR2 is YSYEKL in the germline V gene. The CDR3 loop spans 18 amino acids. Trimming took 0 bases from V and 2 from J; bases not matched to a gene: 11. The CDR3 bases are TGCGCCAGCAGCCAAGATCCCGGGGGGGGGCAGGTACAAGAGACCCAGTACTTC. Protein sequence: CASSQDPGGGQVQETQYF.

This clone showed up just once. The chain uses TRBV7-3 and TRBJ2-3; D may match TRBD1 or TRBD2 (5 bases each). CDR1 is SGHTA, CDR2 FQGTGA, per germline. The CDR3 has 16 amino acids. V dropped 5 bases and J dropped 5 bases, with 20 bases sitting between them. This CDR3 reads CASSPSVARGRDTQYF. CDR3 in DNA: TGTGCCAGCAGCCCCAGTGTAGCGAGGGGCCGAGATACGCAGTATTTT.

The rearrangement uses TRBV5-1 and TRBJ2-7; D perhaps matches TRBD2 (6 bases). CDR1 is SGHRS, CDR2 YFSETQ, per germline. Trimming left V 7 bases short and J 3 bases short, with 20 bases between. There are 15 residues in the CDR3. The CDR3 loop reads CASRDGGGGDYEQYF. The DNA for the CDR3 is TGCGCCAGCCGTGACGGGGGAGGTGGGGACTACGAGCAGTACTTC. The variable domain in full, completed from reference TRBV5-1 and TRBJ2-7, reads KAGVTQTPRYLIKTRGQQVTLSCSPISGHRSVSWYQQTPGQGLQFLFEYFSETQRNKGNFPGRFSGRQFSNSRSEMNVSTLELGDSALYLCASRDGGGGDYEQYFGPGTRLTVT.

This sequence joins TRBV7-2 and TRBJ1-1; 9 positions agree with TRBD1. The CDR3 consists of 17 residues. Germline V CDR1 and CDR2: SGHTA, FQGNSA. Trimming cost V 10 bases and J 1 base; bases outside gene matches: 16. The CDR3 nucleotides are TGTGCCATCTCCTGGGGACCGGGACAGGGAACGAACACTGAAGCTTTCTTT. It translates to CAISWGPGQGTNTEAFF.

The J gene is TRBJ2-3, the V gene TRBV6-4, with D perhaps being TRBD1 or TRBD2 (5 bases each). Per the germline V gene, CDR1 is MRHNA and CDR2 is SNTAGT. Between the trimmed V and J ends, which lost 6 bases and 4 bases, there was a span of 11 bases. This CDR3 comprises 13 residues. The CDR3 sequence is CASRGTGSDTQYF. The CDR3 nucleotides read TGTGCCAGCAGAGGGACCGGTTCAGATACGCAGTATTTT.

In regard to this clone: Sequence at one end of the junction differs from germline and may be a read error. The V call is TRBV7-7, the J call TRBJ2-2; 8 bases are shared with TRBD1. Germline-derived CDR1 and CDR2 are SSHAT and FNYEAQ (reference sequence). CDR3 length: 14 residues. Written as DNA, the CDR3 is TGTGCTAGCAGTTCGGACAGGGACGGCGGGGAGCTGTTTTTT. Encoded protein: CASSSDRDGGELFF.

The J gene is TRBJ2-7, the V gene TRBV4-1; D ambiguous. The CDR3 totals 16 residues. The V gene's germline CDR1 is MGHRA and CDR2 YSYEKL. Trimming cost V 2 bases and J 1 base, with 15 bases left between them. DNA for the CDR3: TGCGCCAGCAGCCAAACCCCAGGTTTCGGGTCCTACGAGCAGTACTTC. Amino acid sequence: CASSQTPGFGSYEQYF.

CDR3 in amino acids: CASSLGGNALHF. In DNA, the CDR3 is TGTGCCAGCAGTTTAGGGGGGAATGCCCTCCACTTT. The J gene is TRBJ1-6, the V gene TRBV12-3 or TRBV12-4; possible D gene TRBD1, 5 bases. The CDR3 has 12 residues. Trimming pared 1 base from V and 14 bases from J, leaving 9 bases between.

This clone showed up just a few times. The chain combines TRBV29-1 with TRBJ2-7; D is undetermined. Germline CDR1 reads SQVTM; CDR2 reads ANQGSEA. The CDR3 has 14 residues. With 0 bases removed from V and 0 bases from J, the gap between germline ends came to 9 bases. The DNA for the CDR3 is TGCAGCGTTGAAGACCCACCGGTCTCCTACGAGCAGTACTTC. Protein product: CSVEDPPVSYEQYF.

The rearrangement joins TRBV30 to TRBJ2-7; TRBD1 matches 11 bases. Looked up from germline, CDR1 is GTSNPN and CDR2 is SVGIG (reference sequence). This CDR3 has 14 residues. J was trimmed by 3 bases and V by 1 base; bases with no gene match: 2. The CDR3 bases are TGTGCCTGGAGTGGGGACAGGGGGGTCTACGAGCAGTACTTC. Its translation: CAWSGDRGVYEQYF. Filled out from reference TRBV30 and TRBJ2-7, the complete variable domain reads SQTIHQWPATLVQPVGSPLSLECTVEGTSNPNLYWYRQAAGRGLQLLFYSVGIGQISSEVPQNLSASRPQDRQFILSSKKLLLSDSGFYLCAWSGDRGVYEQYFGPGTRLTVT.

V is TRBV6-2 or TRBV6-3 and J is TRBJ2-7; 8 nucleotides align to TRBD1. Germline CDR1 MNHEY, CDR2 SVGEGT. The V gene end was trimmed by 4 bases and the J gene end by 2 bases; junction bases not matched to a gene: 1. This CDR3 has 13 amino acids. DNA for the CDR3: TGTGCCAGCAGTTGGGACAGGCCCTACGAGCAGTACTTC. As protein: CASSWDRPYEQYF.

The chain carries TRBV5-6 and TRBJ2-3; 10 nucleotides line up with TRBD1. This CDR3 has 15 residues. Germline CDR1 SGHDT, CDR2 YYEEEE. Trimming took 4 bases from V and 5 from J; bases not matched to a gene: 7. CDR3 coding DNA: TGTGCCAGCAGCCCGGTGGGACAGGGGTTAGATACGCAGTATTTT. As protein: CASSPVGQGLDTQYF.

The rearrangement links TRBV27 to TRBJ2-5; 10 bases are shared with TRBD1. CDR1 and CDR2 (germline): MNHEY, SMNVEV (reference sequence). V was clipped by 5 bases and J by 1 base; unmatched bases: 7. The CDR3 is made up of 16 amino acids. The CDR3 spells CASSIRQGAVQETQYF. The CDR3 DNA reads as TGTGCCAGCAGTATACGACAGGGGGCCGTCCAAGAGACCCAGTACTTC.

The chain couples TRBV4-1 to TRBJ1-6, with TRBD1 matching 8 bases. This CDR3 spans 17 amino acids. CDR1 and CDR2 from the germline V gene are MGHRA and YSYEKL. V lost 0 bases, J lost 13 bases, and 14 bases stayed unmatched. The CDR3 nucleotides read TGCGCCAGCAGCCAAGACAACAGGGGGGGAGGAGGAGCTCCCCTCCACTTT. Translated: CASSQDNRGGGGAPLHF.

The chain uses TRBV7-3 and TRBJ2-7; 7 positions match TRBD1. The V gene end was trimmed by 3 bases and the J gene end by 5 bases; junction bases not matched to a gene: 7. The CDR3 length is 14 residues. Looked up from germline, CDR1 is SGHTA and CDR2 is FQGTGA. CDR3 DNA: TGTGCCAGCAGCTTGTTTGAGGGGGCCCACGAGCAGTACTTC. Translating it yields CASSLFEGAHEQYF.

This clone was picked up one time. The rearrangement joins TRBV7-3 to TRBJ2-1, with TRBD1 identical over 9 bases. There are 11 residues in the CDR3. V lost 5 bases, J lost 15 bases, and 5 bases stayed unmatched. The germline V gene encodes CDR1 SGHTA and CDR2 FQGTGA. The CDR3 reads CASSQGQGLFF. In DNA, the CDR3 is TGTGCCAGCAGCCAGGGACAGGGTCTGTTCTTC.

CDR3 in DNA: TGTGAAACCCACAGGGGGCTCACCGGGGAGCTGTTTTTT. This translates into CETHRGLTGELFF. This chain joins TRBV6-5 and TRBJ2-2; 9 nucleotides align to TRBD1. CDR1 is MNHEY, CDR2 SVGAGI, per germline. The CDR3 runs to 13 residues.